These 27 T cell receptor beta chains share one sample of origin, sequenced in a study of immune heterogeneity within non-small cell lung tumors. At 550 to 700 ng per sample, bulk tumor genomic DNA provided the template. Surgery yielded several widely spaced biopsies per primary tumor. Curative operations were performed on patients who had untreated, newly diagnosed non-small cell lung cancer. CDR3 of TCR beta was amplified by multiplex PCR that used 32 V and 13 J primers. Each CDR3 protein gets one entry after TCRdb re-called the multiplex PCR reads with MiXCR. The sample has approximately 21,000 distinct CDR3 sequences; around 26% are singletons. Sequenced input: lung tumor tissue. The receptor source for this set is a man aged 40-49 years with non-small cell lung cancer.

The CDR3 sequence: CSARDGGSGNQPQHF. CDR3 bases: TGCAGTGCTAGAGATGGGGGATCGGGCAATCAGCCCCAGCATTTT. The gene calls are TRBV20-1 and TRBJ1-5, with D perhaps matching TRBD1 (5 bases). The germline V gene has CDR1 DFQATT and CDR2 SNEGSKA (reference sequence). Trimming took off 0 bases at V and 2 bases at J, with 11 bases between the two ends. The CDR3 contains 15 residues.

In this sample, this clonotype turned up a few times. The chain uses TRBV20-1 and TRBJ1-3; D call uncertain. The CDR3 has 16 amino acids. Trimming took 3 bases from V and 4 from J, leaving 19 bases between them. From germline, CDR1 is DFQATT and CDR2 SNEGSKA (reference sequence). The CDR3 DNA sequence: TGCAGTGCTAGTTCCAGTGCAACCCTCGGAGGAAACACCATATATTTT. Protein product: CSASSSATLGGNTIYF.

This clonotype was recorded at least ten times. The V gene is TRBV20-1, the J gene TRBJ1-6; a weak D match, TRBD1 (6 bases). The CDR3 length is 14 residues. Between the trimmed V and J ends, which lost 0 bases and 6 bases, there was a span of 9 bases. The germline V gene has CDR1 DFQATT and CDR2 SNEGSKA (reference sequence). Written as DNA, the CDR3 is TGCAGTGCTAGAGACAGGGGTGGTAATTCACCCCTCCACTTT. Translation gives CSARDRGGNSPLHF.

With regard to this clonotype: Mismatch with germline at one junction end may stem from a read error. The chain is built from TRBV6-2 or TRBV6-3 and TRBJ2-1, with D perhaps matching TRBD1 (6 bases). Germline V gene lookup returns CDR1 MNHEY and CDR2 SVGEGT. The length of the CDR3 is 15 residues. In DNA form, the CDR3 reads TGTGCCAGCAGCCAACAGGGAAGCTCCTACAATGGGCAGTTCTTC. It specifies CASSQQGSSYNGQFF.

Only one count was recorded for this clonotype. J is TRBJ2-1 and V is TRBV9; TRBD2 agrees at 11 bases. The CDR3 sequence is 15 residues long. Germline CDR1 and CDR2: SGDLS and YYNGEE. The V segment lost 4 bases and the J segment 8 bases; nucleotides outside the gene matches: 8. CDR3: CASSPRSGRADEQFF. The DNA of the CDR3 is TGTGCCAGCAGCCCACGTAGCGGGAGGGCCGATGAGCAGTTCTTC.

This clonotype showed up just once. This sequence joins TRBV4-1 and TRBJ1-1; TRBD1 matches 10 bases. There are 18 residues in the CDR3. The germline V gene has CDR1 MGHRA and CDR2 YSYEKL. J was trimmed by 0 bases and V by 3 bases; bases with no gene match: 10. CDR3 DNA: TGCGCCAGCAGCCACCAGCCCGGGACAGGGGCGCTGAACACTGAAGCTTTCTTT. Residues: CASSHQPGTGALNTEAFF.

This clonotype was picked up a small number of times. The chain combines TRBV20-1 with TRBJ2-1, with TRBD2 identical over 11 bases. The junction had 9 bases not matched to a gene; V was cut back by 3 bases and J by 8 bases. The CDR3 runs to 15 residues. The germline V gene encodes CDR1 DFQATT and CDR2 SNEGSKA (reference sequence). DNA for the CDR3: TGCAGTGCTAGCAGCTATAGCGGGAGGGAAGATGAGCAGTTCTTC. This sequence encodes CSASSYSGREDEQFF.

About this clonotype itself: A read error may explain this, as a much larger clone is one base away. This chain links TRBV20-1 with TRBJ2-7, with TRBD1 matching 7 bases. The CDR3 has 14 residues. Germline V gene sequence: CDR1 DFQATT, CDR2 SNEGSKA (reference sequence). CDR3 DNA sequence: TGCAGTGCTAGAGACACGGGACAGAGCTACGATCAGTACTTC. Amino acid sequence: CSARDTGQSYDQYF.

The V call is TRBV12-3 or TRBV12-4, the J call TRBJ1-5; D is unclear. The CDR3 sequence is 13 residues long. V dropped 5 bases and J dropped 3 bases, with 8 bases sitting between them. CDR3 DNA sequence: TGTGCCAGCAGTCGGGAGCCCAATCAGCCCCAGCATTTT. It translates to CASSREPNQPQHF.

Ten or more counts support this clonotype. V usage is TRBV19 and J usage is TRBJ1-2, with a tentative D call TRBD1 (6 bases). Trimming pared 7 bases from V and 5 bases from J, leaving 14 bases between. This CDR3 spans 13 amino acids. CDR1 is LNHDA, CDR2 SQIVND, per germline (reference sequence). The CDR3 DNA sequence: TGTGCCAGTACCTTGGGCAGGGGTTATGGCTACACCTTC. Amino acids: CASTLGRGYGYTF. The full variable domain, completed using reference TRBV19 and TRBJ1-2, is DGGITQSPKYLFRKEGQNVTLSCEQNLNHDAMYWYRQDPGQGLRLIYYSQIVNDFQKGDIAEGYSVSREKKESFPLTVTSAQKNPTAFYLCASTLGRGYGYTFGSGTRLTVV.

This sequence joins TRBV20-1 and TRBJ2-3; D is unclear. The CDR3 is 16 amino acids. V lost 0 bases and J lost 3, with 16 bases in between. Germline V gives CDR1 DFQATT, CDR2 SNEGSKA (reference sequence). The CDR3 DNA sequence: TGCAGTGCTAGAGATCCTAAGAGCTGGAGTACAGATACGCAGTATTTT. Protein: CSARDPKSWSTDTQYF.

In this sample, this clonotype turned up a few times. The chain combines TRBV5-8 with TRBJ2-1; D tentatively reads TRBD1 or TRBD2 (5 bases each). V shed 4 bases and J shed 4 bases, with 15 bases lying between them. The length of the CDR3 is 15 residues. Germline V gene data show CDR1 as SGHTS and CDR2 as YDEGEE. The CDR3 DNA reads TGTGCCAGCAGCGTGGGACCGACTACTTACAATGAGCAGTTCTTC. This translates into CASSVGPTTYNEQFF.

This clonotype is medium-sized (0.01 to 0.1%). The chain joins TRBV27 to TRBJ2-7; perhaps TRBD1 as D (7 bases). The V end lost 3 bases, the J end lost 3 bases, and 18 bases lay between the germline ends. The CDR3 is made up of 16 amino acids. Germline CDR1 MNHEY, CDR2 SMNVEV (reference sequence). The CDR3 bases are TGTGCCAGCAGTTTGGGTGGGCAGGGGGGTGGCTACGAGCAGTACTTC. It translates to CASSLGGQGGGYEQYF.

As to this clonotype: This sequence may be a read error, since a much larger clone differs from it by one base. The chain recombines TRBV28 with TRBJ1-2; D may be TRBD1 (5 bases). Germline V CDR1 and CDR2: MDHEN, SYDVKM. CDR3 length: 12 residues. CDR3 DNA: TGTGCCAGCAGTGTTAGTTACAGGCCATACATCTTC. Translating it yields CASSVSYRPYIF.

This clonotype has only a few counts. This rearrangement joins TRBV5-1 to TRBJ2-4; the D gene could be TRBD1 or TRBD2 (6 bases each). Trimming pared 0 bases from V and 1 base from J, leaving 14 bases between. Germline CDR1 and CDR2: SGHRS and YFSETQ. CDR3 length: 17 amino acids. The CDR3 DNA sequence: TGCGCCAGCAGCTTGGAGGGGGGCCGGAGGGCCAAAAACATTCAGTACTTC. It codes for CASSLEGGRRAKNIQYF.

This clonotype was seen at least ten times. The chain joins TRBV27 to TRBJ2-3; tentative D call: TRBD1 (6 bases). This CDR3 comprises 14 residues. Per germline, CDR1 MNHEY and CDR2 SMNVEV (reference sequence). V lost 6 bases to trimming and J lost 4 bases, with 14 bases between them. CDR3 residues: CASSNRVYADTQYF. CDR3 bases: TGTGCCAGCAGCAACAGGGTTTACGCAGATACGCAGTATTTT.

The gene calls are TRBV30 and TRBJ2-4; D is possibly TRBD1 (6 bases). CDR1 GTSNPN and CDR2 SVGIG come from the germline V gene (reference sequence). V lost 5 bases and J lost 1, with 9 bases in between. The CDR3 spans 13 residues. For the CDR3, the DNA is TGTGCCTGGGACAGGTCGGCCAAAAACATTCAGTACTTC. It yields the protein CAWDRSAKNIQYF.

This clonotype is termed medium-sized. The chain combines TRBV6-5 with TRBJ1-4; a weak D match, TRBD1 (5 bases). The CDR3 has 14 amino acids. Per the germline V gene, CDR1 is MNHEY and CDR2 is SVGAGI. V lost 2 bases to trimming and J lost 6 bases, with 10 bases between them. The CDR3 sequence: CASSYRGTDEKLFF. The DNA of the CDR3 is TGTGCCAGCAGTTACCGGGGGACGGATGAAAAACTGTTTTTT.

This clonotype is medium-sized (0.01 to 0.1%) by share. Written as DNA, the CDR3 is TGTGCCAGCAGTTCCCGGATCGGGCAGCTGAACACTGAAGCTTTCTTT. It codes for CASSSRIGQLNTEAFF. This sequence joins TRBV6-1 and TRBJ1-1; D gene uncertain. V was pared by 5 bases and J by 0 bases, with 16 bases between. This CDR3 comprises 16 residues. CDR1 is MNHNS and CDR2 is SASEGT in the germline V gene.

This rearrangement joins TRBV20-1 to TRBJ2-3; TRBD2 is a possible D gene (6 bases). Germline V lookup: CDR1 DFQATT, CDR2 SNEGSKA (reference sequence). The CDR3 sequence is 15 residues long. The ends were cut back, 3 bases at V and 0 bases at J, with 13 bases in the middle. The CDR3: CSASGDLISTDTQYF. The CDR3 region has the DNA TGCAGTGCTAGTGGGGACTTGATTAGCACAGATACGCAGTATTTT.

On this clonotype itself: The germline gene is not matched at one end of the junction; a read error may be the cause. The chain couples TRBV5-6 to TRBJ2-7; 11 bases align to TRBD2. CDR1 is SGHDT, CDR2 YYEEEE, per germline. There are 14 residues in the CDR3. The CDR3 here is CAISLLAGGPKQYF. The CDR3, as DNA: TGTGCCATCAGCTTGTTAGCGGGAGGGCCGAAGCAGTACTTC.

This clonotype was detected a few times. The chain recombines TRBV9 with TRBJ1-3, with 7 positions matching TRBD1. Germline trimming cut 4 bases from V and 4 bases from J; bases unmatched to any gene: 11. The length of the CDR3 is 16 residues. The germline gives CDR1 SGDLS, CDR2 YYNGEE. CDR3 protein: CASSPHPTGRGNTIYF. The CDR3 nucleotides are TGTGCCAGCAGCCCCCACCCGACAGGGCGAGGAAACACCATATATTTT.

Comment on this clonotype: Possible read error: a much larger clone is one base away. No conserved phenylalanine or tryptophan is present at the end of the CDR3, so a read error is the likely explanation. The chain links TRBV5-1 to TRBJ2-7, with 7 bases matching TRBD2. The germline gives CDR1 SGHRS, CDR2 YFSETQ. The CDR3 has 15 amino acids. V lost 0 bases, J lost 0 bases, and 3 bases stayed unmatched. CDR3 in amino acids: CASSLAASGSYEQYI. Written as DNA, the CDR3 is TGCGCCAGCAGCTTGGCGGCTAGCGGCTCCTACGAGCAGTACATC.

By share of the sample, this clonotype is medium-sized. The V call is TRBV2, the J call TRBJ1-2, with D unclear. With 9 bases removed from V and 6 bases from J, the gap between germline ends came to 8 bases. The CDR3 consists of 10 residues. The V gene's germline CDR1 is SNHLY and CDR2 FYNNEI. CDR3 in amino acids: CASVSDGYTF. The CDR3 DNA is TGTGCCAGTGTGTCGGATGGCTACACCTTC.

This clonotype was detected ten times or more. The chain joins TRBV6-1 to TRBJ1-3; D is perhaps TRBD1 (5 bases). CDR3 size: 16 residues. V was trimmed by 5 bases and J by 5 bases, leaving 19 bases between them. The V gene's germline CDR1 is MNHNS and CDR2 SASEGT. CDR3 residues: CASSYSHRGIRNTIYF. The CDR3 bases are TGTGCCAGCAGTTACTCCCATCGGGGGATACGAAACACCATATATTTT.

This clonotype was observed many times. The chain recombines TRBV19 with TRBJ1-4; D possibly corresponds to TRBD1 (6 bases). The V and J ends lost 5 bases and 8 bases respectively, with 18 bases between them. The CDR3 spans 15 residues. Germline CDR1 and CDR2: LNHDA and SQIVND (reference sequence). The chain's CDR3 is CASSSETGLREKLFF. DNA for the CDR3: TGTGCCAGTAGTTCGGAGACAGGCCTCCGGGAAAAACTGTTTTTT.

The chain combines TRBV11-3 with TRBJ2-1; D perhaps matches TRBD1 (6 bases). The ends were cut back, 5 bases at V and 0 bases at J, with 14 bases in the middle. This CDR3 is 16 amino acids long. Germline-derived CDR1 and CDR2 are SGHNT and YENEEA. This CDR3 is CASSPQGDLSYNEQFF. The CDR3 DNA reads TGTGCCAGCAGCCCACAGGGTGACCTCTCCTACAATGAGCAGTTCTTC.